These T cell receptor beta chains were read from a single sample in a study of Ad26.COV2.S vaccination and SARS-CoV-2 variants. Data came from immunoSEQ multiplex PCR; TCRdb stores just in-frame clones and leaves some out. The table lists 450,000 to 550,000 clones, nearly 90% of them singletons. The sample consisted of peripheral blood, taken in a trial of Ad26.COV2.S vaccine versus placebo. These receptors all stem from a person between 18 and 60 years old who received the Ad26.COV2.S COVID-19 vaccine or a placebo. CDR3s include the opening cysteine and the closing phenylalanine or tryptophan. Each record gives: clone size, J gene, V gene, D gene, CDR3 protein, CDR3 DNA. The D gene is left open where the match is weak. Clone sizes are given selectively: once, few, many, or a class where the clone is expanded.

size: -; J: TRBJ1-2; V: TRBV2; D: TRBD1; CDR3: CASSYRRGDRTF; DNA: TGTGCCAGCAGCTATAGGAGGGGGGACAGAACTTTC
size: few; J: TRBJ1-3; V: TRBV7-9; D: -; CDR3: CASSLVAFSGNTIYF; DNA: TGTGCCAGCAGCTTAGTCGCCTTCTCTGGAAACACCATATATTTT
size: -; J: TRBJ1-2; V: TRBV7-2; D: -; CDR3: CASSLMAGNYGYTF; DNA: TGTGCCAGCAGCTTAATGGCCGGAAACTATGGCTACACCTTC
size: -; J: TRBJ1-1; V: TRBV2; D: TRBD1; CDR3: CASSEARGGYTEAFF; DNA: TGTGCCAGCAGTGAGGCCCGAGGGGGCTATACTGAAGCTTTCTTT
size: -; J: TRBJ2-5; V: TRBV24-1; D: -; CDR3: CATSDTEIQETQYF; DNA: TGTGCCACCAGCGACACAGAGATCCAAGAGACCCAGTACTTC
size: -; J: TRBJ1-5; V: TRBV3-1/TRBV3-2; D: -; CDR3: CASSQAWAGSPQPQHF; DNA: TGTGCCAGCAGCCAAGCGTGGGCAGGGTCGCCTCAGCCCCAGCATTTT
size: -; J: TRBJ1-1; V: TRBV18; D: -; CDR3: CASSPQSGSEAFF; DNA: TGTGCCAGCTCACCACAGTCCGGCAGTGAAGCTTTCTTT
size: -; J: TRBJ2-7; V: TRBV6-6; D: TRBD1; CDR3: CASSKPGTGGGYEQYF; DNA: TGTGCCAGCAGTAAACCCGGGACAGGGGGCGGCTACGAGCAGTACTTC
size: -; J: TRBJ1-6; V: TRBV28; D: TRBD1; CDR3: CASSTTGTVVSPLHF; DNA: TGTGCCAGCAGTACAACCGGGACAGTCGTTTCACCCCTCCACTTT
size: -; J: TRBJ2-3; V: TRBV4-1; D: -; CDR3: CASSRGIPTDTQYF; DNA: TGCGCCAGCAGCCGGGGCATCCCCACAGATACGCAGTATTTT
size: -; J: TRBJ2-3; V: TRBV3-1/TRBV3-2; D: -; CDR3: CASSQAGRSSTDTQYF; DNA: TGTGCCAGCAGCCAGGCGGGGCGGAGTAGCACAGATACGCAGTATTTT
size: -; J: TRBJ2-7; V: TRBV9; D: TRBD2; CDR3: CASSATSGSSYEQYF; DNA: TGTGCCAGCAGCGCCACTAGCGGGAGCTCCTACGAGCAGTACTTC
size: -; J: TRBJ1-2; V: TRBV10-3; D: TRBD1; CDR3: CAIAGTGDGYTF; DNA: TGTGCCATCGCTGGCACAGGGGATGGCTACACCTTC
size: -; J: TRBJ2-7; V: TRBV5-1; D: -; CDR3: CASSSSGTGDLEQYF; DNA: TGCGCCAGCAGCTCCTCCGGGACCGGGGATCTAGAGCAGTACTTC
size: -; J: TRBJ2-7; V: TRBV5-1; D: -; CDR3: CASSSVNIYEQYF; DNA: TGCGCCAGCAGCTCGGTGAATATATACGAGCAGTACTTC
size: once; J: TRBJ2-1; V: TRBV7-2; D: TRBD2; CDR3: CASSLWRTSGGDNNEQFF; DNA: TGTGCCAGCAGCTTATGGAGGACTAGCGGGGGGGATAACAATGAGCAGTTCTTC
size: -; J: TRBJ1-1; V: TRBV7-2; D: -; CDR3: CASSLYGGNTEAFF; DNA: TGTGCCAGCAGCTTATATGGGGGGAACACTGAAGCTTTCTTT
size: -; J: TRBJ1-1; V: TRBV18; D: TRBD1; CDR3: CASSPGQASGEAFF; DNA: TGTGCCAGCTCGCCCGGACAGGCCTCCGGTGAAGCTTTCTTT
size: -; J: TRBJ2-3; V: TRBV6-5; D: TRBD2; CDR3: CASRFGLAPDTQYF; DNA: TGTGCCAGCAGATTTGGACTAGCACCAGATACGCAGTATTTT
size: -; J: TRBJ2-7; V: TRBV2; D: -; CDR3: CASTLQLNEQYF; DNA: TGTGCCAGCACCCTCCAACTAAACGAGCAGTACTTC
size: once; J: TRBJ2-1; V: TRBV4-1; D: TRBD2; CDR3: CASSQDFPTGLAEHNEQFF; DNA: TGCGCCAGCAGCCAAGATTTCCCTACGGGACTAGCGGAACACAATGAGCAGTTCTTC
size: -; J: TRBJ2-7; V: TRBV4-1; D: -; CDR3: CASSLGRGKWNEQYF; DNA: TGCGCCAGCAGCCTGGGACGGGGGAAATGGAACGAGCAGTACTTC
size: -; J: TRBJ1-5; V: TRBV6-5; D: -; CDR3: CASIGQYSNQPQHF; DNA: TGTGCCAGCATAGGGCAGTATAGCAATCAGCCCCAGCATTTT
size: -; J: TRBJ2-3; V: TRBV10-3; D: -; CDR3: CAISESVGSRDTQYF; DNA: TGTGCCATCAGTGAGTCCGTGGGGTCCCGGGATACGCAGTATTTT
size: -; J: TRBJ2-7; V: TRBV28; D: -; CDR3: CASSSFYEQYF; DNA: TGTGCCAGCAGTTCCTTCTACGAGCAGTACTTC
size: -; J: TRBJ1-5; V: TRBV6-1; D: TRBD1; CDR3: CASSRQGASNQPQHF; DNA: TGTGCCAGCAGTAGACAGGGGGCAAGCAATCAGCCCCAGCATTTT
size: -; J: TRBJ1-5; V: TRBV6-6; D: -; CDR3: CASSYSWVQPQHF; DNA: TGTGCCAGCAGTTACTCGTGGGTTCAGCCCCAGCATTTT
size: -; J: TRBJ2-7; V: TRBV18; D: -; CDR3: CASSPGLTYEQYF; DNA: TGTGCCAGCTCACCTGGTCTGACCTACGAGCAGTACTTC
size: -; J: TRBJ2-7; V: TRBV19; D: TRBD2; CDR3: CASSIRASGVSYEQYF; DNA: TGTGCCAGTAGTATTAGGGCTAGCGGGGTCTCCTACGAGCAGTACTTC
size: -; J: TRBJ1-5; V: TRBV19; D: -; CDR3: CASSSGRLPNQPQHF; DNA: TGTGCCAGTAGTTCGGGCAGGTTACCCAATCAGCCCCAGCATTTT
size: -; J: TRBJ2-1; V: TRBV4-1; D: -; CDR3: CASSQGRPRWEQFF; DNA: TGCGCCAGCAGCCAAGGTCGCCCCCGATGGGAGCAGTTCTTC
size: -; J: TRBJ2-7; V: TRBV28; D: TRBD1; CDR3: CASRPNRDRPYEQYF; DNA: TGTGCCAGCAGGCCGAATCGGGACAGGCCGTACGAGCAGTACTTC